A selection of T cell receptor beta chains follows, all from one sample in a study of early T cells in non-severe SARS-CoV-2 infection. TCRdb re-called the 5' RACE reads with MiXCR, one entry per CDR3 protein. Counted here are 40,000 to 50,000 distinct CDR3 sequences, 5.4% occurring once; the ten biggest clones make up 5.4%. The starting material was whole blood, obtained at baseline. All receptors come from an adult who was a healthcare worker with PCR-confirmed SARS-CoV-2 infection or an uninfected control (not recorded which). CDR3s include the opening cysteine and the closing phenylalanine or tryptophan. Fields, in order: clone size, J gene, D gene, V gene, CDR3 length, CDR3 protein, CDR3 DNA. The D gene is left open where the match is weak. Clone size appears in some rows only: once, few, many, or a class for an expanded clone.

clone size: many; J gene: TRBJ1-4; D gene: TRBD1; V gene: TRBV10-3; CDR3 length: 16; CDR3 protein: CAISESGQGRNEKLFF; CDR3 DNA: TGTGCCATCAGTGAGTCGGGACAGGGAAGGAATGAAAAACTGTTTTTT
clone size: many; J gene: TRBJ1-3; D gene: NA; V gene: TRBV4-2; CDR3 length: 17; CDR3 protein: CASSQDSRFNSGNTIYF; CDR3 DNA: TGTGCCAGCAGCCAAGATTCAAGATTTAACTCTGGAAACACCATATATTTT
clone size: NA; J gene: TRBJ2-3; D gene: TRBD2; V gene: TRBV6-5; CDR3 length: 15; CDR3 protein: CASSYREGLGNRQYF; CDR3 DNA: TGTGCCAGCAGTTACCGGGAGGGCCTGGGCAATAGGCAGTATTTT
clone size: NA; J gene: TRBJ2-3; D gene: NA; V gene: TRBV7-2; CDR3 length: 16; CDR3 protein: CASSLATSIGTDTQYF; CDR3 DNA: TGTGCCAGCAGCTTAGCCACTAGCATCGGCACAGATACGCAGTATTTT
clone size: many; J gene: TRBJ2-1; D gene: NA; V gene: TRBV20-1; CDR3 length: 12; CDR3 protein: CSARDVWDEQFF; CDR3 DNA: TGCAGTGCTAGAGATGTTTGGGATGAGCAGTTCTTC
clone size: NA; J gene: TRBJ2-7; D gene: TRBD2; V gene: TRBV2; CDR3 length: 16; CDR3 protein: CASSEALGTSSYEQYF; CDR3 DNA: TGTGCCAGCAGTGAAGCGCTTGGGACTAGCAGCTACGAGCAGTACTTC
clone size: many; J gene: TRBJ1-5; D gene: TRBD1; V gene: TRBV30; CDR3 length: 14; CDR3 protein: CAWITGQPNQPQHF; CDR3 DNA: TGTGCCTGGATAACGGGACAGCCCAATCAGCCCCAGCATTTT
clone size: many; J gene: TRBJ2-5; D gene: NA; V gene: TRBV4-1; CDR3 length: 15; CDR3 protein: CASSHVLPYQETQYF; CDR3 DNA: TGCGCCAGCAGCCACGTACTACCGTACCAAGAGACCCAGTACTTC
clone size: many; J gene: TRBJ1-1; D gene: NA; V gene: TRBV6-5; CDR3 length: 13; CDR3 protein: CASSLGTNTEAFF; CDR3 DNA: TGTGCCAGCAGTCTCGGAACGAACACTGAAGCTTTCTTT
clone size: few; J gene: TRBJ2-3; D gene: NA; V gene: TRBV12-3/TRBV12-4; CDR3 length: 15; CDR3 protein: CASSFEGPYTDTQYF; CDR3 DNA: TGTGCCAGCAGTTTTGAGGGACCTTACACAGATACGCAGTATTTT